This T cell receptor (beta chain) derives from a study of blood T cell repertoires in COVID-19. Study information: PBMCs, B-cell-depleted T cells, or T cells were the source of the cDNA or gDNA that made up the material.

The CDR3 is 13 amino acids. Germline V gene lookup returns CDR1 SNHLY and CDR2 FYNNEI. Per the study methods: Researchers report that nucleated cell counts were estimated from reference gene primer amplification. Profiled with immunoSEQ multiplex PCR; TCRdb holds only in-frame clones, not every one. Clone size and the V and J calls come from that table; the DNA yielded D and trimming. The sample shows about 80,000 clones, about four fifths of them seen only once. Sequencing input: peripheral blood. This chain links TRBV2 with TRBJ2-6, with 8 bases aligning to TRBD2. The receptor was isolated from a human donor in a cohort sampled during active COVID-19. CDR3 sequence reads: CAGGGYGANVLTF. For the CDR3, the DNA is TGTGCGGGCGGGGGGTATGGGGCCAACGTCCTGACTTTC.